This T cell receptor beta chain was profiled in a study of cytotoxic CD8 clonotypes in ibrutinib-treated CLL. Background on the study: Recorded responses included around 24 partial and 2 complete; following median roughly 74 months, approximately 14 stayed remitted and about twelve progressed. Averaging across samples gave approximately 250,000 productive templates and about 94,000 productive rearrangements.

This clone was observed a single time. Its specificity is not known. Study-wide results and caveats: Sustained-remission and progressing patients were not sampled at matched times. Public clonotypes were uncommon and contracted or stayed stable on treatment.

V dropped 5 bases and J dropped 2 bases, with 9 bases sitting between them. The CDR3 consists of 13 residues. Looked up from germline, CDR1 is LGHNA and CDR2 is YSLEER. Method: immunoSEQ multiplex PCR; TCRdb's copy keeps in-frame clones and lacks some. The repertoire holds some 130,000 clones, less than 90% seen once, with 2.5% to 3.5% in the top ten. This chain uses TRBV4-3 with TRBJ1-2; the D is unclear. The receptor's source is a human donor with chronic lymphocytic leukemia. This sample comprised PBMCs, obtained after 24 months of ibrutinib treatment. CDR3 bases: TGCGCCAGCAGCGCGCCAGAGAACTATGGCTACACCTTC. The encoded protein is CASSAPENYGYTF.